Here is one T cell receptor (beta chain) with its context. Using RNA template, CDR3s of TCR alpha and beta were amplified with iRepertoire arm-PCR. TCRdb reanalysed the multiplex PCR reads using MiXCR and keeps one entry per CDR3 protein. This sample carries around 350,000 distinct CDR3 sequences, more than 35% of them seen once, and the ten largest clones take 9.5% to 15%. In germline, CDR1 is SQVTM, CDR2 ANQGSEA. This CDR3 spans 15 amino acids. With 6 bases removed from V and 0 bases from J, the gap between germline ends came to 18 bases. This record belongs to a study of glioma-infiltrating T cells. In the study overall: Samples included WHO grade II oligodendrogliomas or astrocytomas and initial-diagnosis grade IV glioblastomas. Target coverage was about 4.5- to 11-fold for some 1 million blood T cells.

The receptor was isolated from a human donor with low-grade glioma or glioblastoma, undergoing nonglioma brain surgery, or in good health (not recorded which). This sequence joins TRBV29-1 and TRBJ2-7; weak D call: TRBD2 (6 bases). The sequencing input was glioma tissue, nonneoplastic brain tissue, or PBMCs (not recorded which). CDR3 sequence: CSVPRTILSSYEQYF. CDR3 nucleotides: TGCAGCGTCCCCCGGACTATCCTCAGCTCCTACGAGCAGTACTTC.